These T cell receptor beta chains were read from a single sample in a study of blood T cell repertoires in COVID-19. Method: immunoSEQ multiplex PCR; TCRdb's copy keeps in-frame clones and lacks some. The table shows around 26,000 clones, with roughly 80% occurring only once. Input material: peripheral blood. These receptors were taken from a man aged 70-80 years with acute or convalescent COVID-19. Both conserved end residues are part of each CDR3. The order of the fields is CDR3 protein, CDR3 DNA, D gene, clone size, CDR3 length, J gene, V gene. D genes are given only for firm matches. Size tells how often a clone was seen (once, few, many) or the class of an expanded clone, and some rows leave it out.

cdr3_aa: CASSFRGGNNEQFF
cdr3_nt: TGTGCCAGCAGCTTCCGGGGAGGAAACAATGAGCAGTTCTTC
d_call: -
clone_size: few
cdr3_length: 14
j_call: TRBJ2-1
v_call: TRBV5-6

cdr3_aa: CASSQDHAGTSYEQYF
cdr3_nt: TGCGCCAGCAGCCAAGATCACGCCGGGACTAGCTACGAGCAGTACTTC
d_call: TRBD2
clone_size: -
cdr3_length: 16
j_call: TRBJ2-7
v_call: TRBV4-3

cdr3_aa: CASRQLAGGPDTQYF
cdr3_nt: TGTGCCAGCAGACAACTAGCGGGGGGGCCAGATACGCAGTATTTT
d_call: TRBD2
clone_size: -
cdr3_length: 15
j_call: TRBJ2-3
v_call: TRBV6-5

cdr3_aa: CASSNPGAGGNTIYF
cdr3_nt: TGTGCCAGCAGCAACCCAGGGGCGGGTGGAAACACCATATATTTT
d_call: -
clone_size: few
cdr3_length: 15
j_call: TRBJ1-3
v_call: TRBV21-1

cdr3_aa: CATETGFSTDTQYF
cdr3_nt: TGTGCCACCGAGACGGGATTCAGCACAGATACGCAGTATTTT
d_call: -
clone_size: -
cdr3_length: 14
j_call: TRBJ2-3
v_call: TRBV15

cdr3_aa: CASSPLAGGYEQYF
cdr3_nt: TGTGCCAGCTCACCACTGGCCGGGGGCTACGAGCAGTACTTC
d_call: -
clone_size: -
cdr3_length: 14
j_call: TRBJ2-7
v_call: TRBV18

cdr3_aa: CASSLGQGVDEQYF
cdr3_nt: TGCGCCAGCAGCTTGGGACAGGGGGTCGACGAGCAGTACTTC
d_call: TRBD1
clone_size: -
cdr3_length: 14
j_call: TRBJ2-7
v_call: TRBV5-1

cdr3_aa: CASKPGLAGNEQFF
cdr3_nt: TGTGCCAGCAAACCGGGACTAGCGGGAAACGAGCAGTTCTTC
d_call: TRBD2
clone_size: -
cdr3_length: 14
j_call: TRBJ2-1
v_call: TRBV28

cdr3_aa: CASSLAQGAGGYTF
cdr3_nt: TGTGCCAGCAGCTTAGCGCAGGGGGCTGGTGGCTACACCTTC
d_call: TRBD1
clone_size: -
cdr3_length: 14
j_call: TRBJ1-2
v_call: TRBV7-2

cdr3_aa: CSVKFDRAGEKLFF
cdr3_nt: TGCAGCGTCAAATTTGACAGGGCTGGGGAAAAACTGTTTTTT
d_call: TRBD1
clone_size: -
cdr3_length: 14
j_call: TRBJ1-4
v_call: TRBV29-1

cdr3_aa: CASSFSSGNHEQYF
cdr3_nt: TGTGCCAGCAGCTTTTCTAGCGGGAATCACGAGCAGTACTTC
d_call: TRBD2
clone_size: few
cdr3_length: 14
j_call: TRBJ2-7
v_call: TRBV7-9

cdr3_aa: CASSHGQDYGYTF
cdr3_nt: TGCGCCAGCAGCCACGGACAGGATTATGGCTACACCTTC
d_call: TRBD1
clone_size: -
cdr3_length: 13
j_call: TRBJ1-2
v_call: TRBV4-1

cdr3_aa: CASGRSQETQYF
cdr3_nt: TGTGCCAGCGGCAGGTCCCAAGAGACCCAGTACTTC
d_call: -
clone_size: -
cdr3_length: 12
j_call: TRBJ2-5
v_call: TRBV7-9

cdr3_aa: CASSQVRLPNEKLFF
cdr3_nt: TGCGCCAGCAGCCAAGTCAGGCTACCTAATGAAAAACTGTTTTTT
d_call: -
clone_size: -
cdr3_length: 15
j_call: TRBJ1-4
v_call: TRBV4-1

cdr3_aa: CATSARTSGSGNEQFF
cdr3_nt: TGTGCCACCAGCGCCCGGACTAGCGGGAGTGGGAATGAGCAGTTCTTC
d_call: TRBD2
clone_size: -
cdr3_length: 16
j_call: TRBJ2-1
v_call: TRBV15

cdr3_aa: CASSLPAGQEETQYF
cdr3_nt: TGCGCCAGCAGCTTGCCGGCGGGGCAGGAAGAGACCCAGTACTTC
d_call: -
clone_size: -
cdr3_length: 15
j_call: TRBJ2-5
v_call: TRBV5-1

cdr3_aa: CATSESGTGVRATQYF
cdr3_nt: TGTGCCACCAGTGAGTCCGGGACAGGGGTCCGGGCGACCCAGTACTTC
d_call: TRBD1
clone_size: -
cdr3_length: 16
j_call: TRBJ2-5
v_call: TRBV24-1

cdr3_aa: CAISDSLTSGLKGYEQYF
cdr3_nt: TGTGCCATCAGTGATTCCCTAACTAGCGGGCTAAAAGGCTACGAGCAGTACTTC
d_call: TRBD2
clone_size: -
cdr3_length: 18
j_call: TRBJ2-7
v_call: TRBV10-3

cdr3_aa: CASSDKTGTGVVAQHF
cdr3_nt: TGTGCCAGCTCAGATAAGACCGGGACAGGGGTCGTCGCCCAGCATTTT
d_call: TRBD1
clone_size: -
cdr3_length: 16
j_call: TRBJ1-5
v_call: TRBV18

cdr3_aa: CASSLSAPTGGYTF
cdr3_nt: TGTGCCAGCAGTTTATCGGCACCAACGGGAGGCTACACCTTC
d_call: -
clone_size: once
cdr3_length: 14
j_call: TRBJ1-2
v_call: TRBV27

cdr3_aa: CASRGSGALNEKLFF
cdr3_nt: TGTGCCAGCAGAGGCTCAGGGGCACTTAATGAAAAACTGTTTTTT
d_call: -
clone_size: few
cdr3_length: 15
j_call: TRBJ1-4
v_call: TRBV2

cdr3_aa: CASGLERYGTQYF
cdr3_nt: TGTGCTAGTGGTTTGGAGAGGTATGGGACCCAGTACTTC
d_call: -
clone_size: -
cdr3_length: 13
j_call: TRBJ2-5
v_call: TRBV12-5

cdr3_aa: CASTQGGSGDGGYTF
cdr3_nt: TGTGCCAGCACCCAAGGAGGGAGTGGAGATGGGGGCTACACCTTC
d_call: -
clone_size: once
cdr3_length: 15
j_call: TRBJ1-2
v_call: TRBV6-5

cdr3_aa: CASEPSLAGDPYEQYF
cdr3_nt: TGTGCCAGCGAGCCTTCCCTAGCGGGAGATCCCTACGAGCAGTACTTC
d_call: TRBD2
clone_size: -
cdr3_length: 16
j_call: TRBJ2-7
v_call: TRBV28